This TCR beta chain derives from a study of OX40 agonist ivuxolimab in advanced cancers. Study-wide context: Aged roughly 23 to 90 with a mean of about 60 years, they were roughly 83% male.

The protocol was immunoSEQ multiplex PCR, while the TCRdb copy is restricted to in-frame clones and leaves out a portion. The sample has around 120,000 clones, 80% to 90% seen once; the top ten hold 0.55%. At baseline, cycle 4 day 1, and cycle 7 day 1, blood was sampled. Germline values: CDR1 GTSNPN, CDR2 SVGIG (reference sequence). J gave up 7 bases and V 3 bases, and 9 bases lay outside the gene matches. The CDR3 length is 15 residues. This sequence originates from an adult with an advanced solid tumor such as melanoma, head and neck, liver or kidney cancer. This specimen consisted of CD4+ or CD8+ T cells sorted from blood, obtained in a trial of the OX40 agonist ivuxolimab. The genes are TRBV30 and TRBJ2-1, with 10 bases identical to TRBD2. In DNA, the CDR3 is TGTGCCTGGAGACGAGGGGGACTAGCGACGAATGAGCAGTTCTTC. This translates into CAWRRGGLATNEQFF.